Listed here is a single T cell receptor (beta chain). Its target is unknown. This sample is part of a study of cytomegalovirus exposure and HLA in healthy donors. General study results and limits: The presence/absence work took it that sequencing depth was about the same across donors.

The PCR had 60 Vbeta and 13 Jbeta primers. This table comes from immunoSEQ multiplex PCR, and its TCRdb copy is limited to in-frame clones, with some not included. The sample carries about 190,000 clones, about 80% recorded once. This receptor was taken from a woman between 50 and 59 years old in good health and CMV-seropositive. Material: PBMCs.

CDR3 DNA: TGTGCCAGCAGCCAAGACAGCTACAATGAGCAGTTCTTC. Its protein is CASSQDSYNEQFF. The rearrangement joins TRBV4-2 to TRBJ2-1; D is uncertain. Germline lookup yields CDR1 LGHNA and CDR2 YNFKEQ. V gave up 0 bases and J gave up 3 bases, with 3 bases separating them. This CDR3 has 13 residues.